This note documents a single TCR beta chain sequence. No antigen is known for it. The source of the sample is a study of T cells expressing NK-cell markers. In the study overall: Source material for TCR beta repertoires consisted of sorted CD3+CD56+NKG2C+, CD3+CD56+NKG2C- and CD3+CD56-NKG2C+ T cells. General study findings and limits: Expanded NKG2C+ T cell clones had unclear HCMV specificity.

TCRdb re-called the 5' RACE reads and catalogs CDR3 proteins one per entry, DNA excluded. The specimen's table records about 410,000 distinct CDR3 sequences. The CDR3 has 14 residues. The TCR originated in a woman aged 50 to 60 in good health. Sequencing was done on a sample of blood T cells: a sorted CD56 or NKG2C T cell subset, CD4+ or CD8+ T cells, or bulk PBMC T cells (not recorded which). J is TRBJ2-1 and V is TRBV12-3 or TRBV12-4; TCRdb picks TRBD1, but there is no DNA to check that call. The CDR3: CASSRSTRGGEQFF.